A selection of T cell receptor beta chains follows, all from one sample in a study of shared clonotypes between healthy human individuals. Using immunoSEQ multiplex PCR, the repertoire was profiled, and TCRdb retains in-frame clones only, with some absent. The sample includes millions of clones, over 85% of them seen just once. Specimen: naive CD4+ T cells sorted from blood. These TCRs come from a man younger than 35 in good health. Both conserved end residues are part of each CDR3. D genes are given only for firm matches. Clone size is shown for a subset of rows, as once, few, many or a class of expanded clone.

TRBV13,few,NA,TRBJ1-2,CASSFTGNGYTF,TGTGCCAGCAGCTTCACAGGGAACGGCTACACCTTC
TRBV13,NA,NA,TRBJ2-5,CASSLAQLPFGYEETQYF,TGTGCCAGCAGCTTAGCCCAGTTGCCCTTCGGGTACGAAGAGACCCAGTACTTC
TRBV5-4,NA,TRBD2,TRBJ2-2,CASSPGTSAYTGELFF,TGTGCCAGCAGCCCAGGGACTAGCGCTTACACCGGGGAGCTGTTTTTT
TRBV11-2,NA,TRBD1,TRBJ1-2,CASSLETGAHGYTF,TGTGCCAGCAGCTTAGAAACAGGGGCGCATGGCTACACCTTC
TRBV10-1,NA,NA,TRBJ1-5,CASSVDNQPQHF,TGCGCCAGCAGTGTTGATAATCAGCCCCAGCATTTT
TRBV5-6,once,NA,TRBJ1-2,CASSLVGPNYGYTF,TGTGCCAGCAGCTTGGTTGGACCCAACTATGGCTACACCTTC
TRBV7-3,NA,TRBD1,TRBJ1-1,CASSSDRATEAFF,TGTGCCAGCAGCTCCGACAGGGCGACTGAAGCTTTCTTT
TRBV6-6,once,NA,TRBJ1-1,CASSYLTGTEAFF,TGTGCCAGCAGTTACCTAACGGGGACTGAAGCTTTCTTT
TRBV19,NA,NA,TRBJ2-1,CASSKLAGEQFF,TGTGCCAGTAGTAAACTAGCTGGTGAGCAGTTCTTC
TRBV7-2,NA,TRBD2,TRBJ2-1,CASSLARLAGYTGLYNEQFF,TGTGCCAGCAGCTTAGCTAGACTAGCGGGATACACCGGGCTCTACAATGAGCAGTTCTTC
TRBV5-1,NA,TRBD1,TRBJ1-1,CASSTSGGMNTEAFF,TGCGCCAGCAGCACGTCAGGGGGGATGAACACTGAAGCTTTCTTT
TRBV7-2,NA,TRBD2,TRBJ2-5,CASSLRMGLAGQETQYF,TGTGCCAGCAGCCTGAGAATGGGGCTAGCGGGGCAAGAGACCCAGTACTTC
TRBV7-7,NA,TRBD2,TRBJ2-1,CASSLSPGTNNEQFF,TGTGCTAGCAGCTTAAGCCCCGGGACTAACAATGAGCAGTTCTTC
TRBV5-1,NA,NA,TRBJ2-7,CASRRSTGAGSYEQYF,TGCGCCAGCAGGAGGAGCACAGGTGCTGGATCCTACGAGCAGTACTTC
TRBV7-2,once,TRBD1,TRBJ1-1,CASSLIGTADTEAFF,TGTGCCAGCAGCTTAATAGGGACAGCTGACACTGAAGCTTTCTTT
TRBV7-3,NA,TRBD1,TRBJ1-6,CASSLTGTDNSPLHF,TGTGCCAGCAGCTTAACCGGGACAGATAATTCACCCCTCCACTTT
TRBV28,NA,TRBD2,TRBJ2-5,CASSPPHSGGETQYF,TGTGCCAGCAGTCCCCCCCACAGCGGGGGGGAGACCCAGTACTTC
TRBV30,NA,NA,TRBJ1-4,CAWGGLTGRKEKLFF,TGTGCCTGGGGGGGCTTGACAGGAAGAAAAGAAAAACTGTTTTTT
TRBV7-2,once,NA,TRBJ2-5,CASSFRVQETQYF,TGTGCCAGCAGCTTTAGGGTTCAAGAGACCCAGTACTTC
TRBV6-4,NA,NA,TRBJ1-2,CASSSENYGYTF,TGTGCCAGCAGTTCGGAGAACTATGGCTACACCTTC
TRBV10-3,NA,TRBD1,TRBJ2-7,CATDGTGEGISSYEQYF,TGTGCCACGGACGGGACAGGGGAGGGAATCAGCTCCTACGAGCAGTACTTC
TRBV18,NA,TRBD1,TRBJ1-1,CASSPGQWNTEAFF,TGTGCCAGCTCACCGGGACAGTGGAATACTGAAGCTTTCTTT
TRBV7-3,NA,NA,TRBJ2-1,CASSRLGENNEQFF,TGTGCCAGCAGCCGACTCGGGGAGAACAATGAGCAGTTCTTC
TRBV9,NA,NA,TRBJ1-2,CASSVPGLLGYTF,TGTGCCAGCAGCGTTCCGGGACTCCTGGGATACACCTTC
TRBV7-8,NA,TRBD1,TRBJ1-6,CASSPDRRLYNSPLHF,TGTGCCAGCAGCCCGGACAGGCGACTCTATAATTCACCCCTCCACTTT
TRBV19,NA,NA,TRBJ1-2,CASSIEGRGYTF,TGTGCCAGTAGTATAGAGGGACGCGGCTACACCTTC
TRBV30,NA,TRBD1,TRBJ1-4,CAWSAQGVGEKLFF,TGTGCCTGGAGCGCACAGGGGGTTGGTGAAAAACTGTTTTTT
TRBV18,NA,NA,TRBJ2-4,CASSPLTDPLKNIQYF,TGTGCCAGCTCACCACTGACAGATCCTTTAAAAAACATTCAGTACTTC
TRBV9,NA,NA,TRBJ1-3,CASSPRGDSGNTIYF,TGTGCCAGCAGCCCCCGCGGTGACTCTGGAAACACCATATATTTT
TRBV19,NA,NA,TRBJ1-2,CASSIGATGHYGYTF,TGTGCCAGTAGTATCGGGGCGACAGGACACTATGGCTACACCTTC
TRBV11-2,NA,NA,TRBJ2-5,CASSSGTGTGTQYF,TGTGCCAGCAGCTCAGGGACTGGCACAGGGACCCAGTACTTC
TRBV2,NA,TRBD2,TRBJ2-1,CASSFGTRINEQFF,TGTGCCAGCAGCTTCGGGACTAGGATCAATGAGCAGTTCTTC
TRBV7-2,NA,NA,TRBJ2-3,CASSSDRSYTDTQYF,TGTGCCAGCAGCTCCGACAGGTCTTATACAGATACGCAGTATTTT
TRBV5-1,NA,TRBD1,TRBJ2-4,CASSLARQGDIQYF,TGCGCCAGCAGCTTGGCCCGACAGGGAGACATTCAGTACTTC
TRBV5-6,NA,NA,TRBJ1-1,CASSLRVGLYTEAFF,TGTGCCAGCAGCTTAAGGGTTGGTTTGTACACTGAAGCTTTCTTT
TRBV10-1,NA,TRBD2,TRBJ2-3,CASSDSGGAATDTQYF,TGCGCCAGCAGTGATAGCGGGGGGGCCGCCACAGATACGCAGTATTTT
TRBV10-1,NA,NA,TRBJ2-3,CASSERGFESDTQYF,TGCGCCAGCAGTGAGAGGGGCTTCGAGTCAGATACGCAGTATTTT
TRBV9,NA,TRBD2,TRBJ2-2,CASSTRLAGGSGELFF,TGTGCCAGCAGCACCCGACTAGCGGGGGGGTCCGGGGAGCTGTTTTTT
TRBV6-5,NA,TRBD2,TRBJ2-7,CASSKGTSFSYEQYF,TGTGCCAGCAGTAAGGGGACTAGCTTCTCCTACGAGCAGTACTTC
TRBV5-1,NA,NA,TRBJ2-2,CASSLSNFRGATGELFF,TGCGCCAGCAGCTTGTCAAATTTCCGGGGCGCCACCGGGGAGCTGTTTTTT
TRBV28,NA,TRBD2,TRBJ2-2,CASTFSGGDTGELFF,TGTGCCAGCACTTTTAGCGGGGGCGACACCGGGGAGCTGTTTTTT
TRBV5-1,NA,TRBD1,TRBJ1-6,CASSSAGTGDSPLHF,TGCGCCAGCAGCTCCGCCGGGACAGGGGATTCACCCCTCCACTTT
TRBV6-6,NA,NA,TRBJ2-7,CASSYQTGHYEQYF,TGTGCCAGCAGTTACCAGACAGGCCACTACGAGCAGTACTTC
TRBV9,NA,TRBD1,TRBJ1-6,CASSVGQGGNSPLHF,TGTGCCAGCAGCGTAGGACAGGGTGGAAATTCACCCCTCCACTTT
TRBV5-4,NA,TRBD2,TRBJ2-7,CASNNPAGGSYEQYF,TGTGCCAGCAACAACCCAGCGGGGGGCTCGTACGAGCAGTACTTC
TRBV9,NA,NA,TRBJ2-3,CASKNLVSDTQYF,TGTGCCAGCAAAAATCTGGTATCCGATACGCAGTATTTT
TRBV28,NA,TRBD1,TRBJ2-7,CASSSLAGTGAEQYF,TGTGCCAGCAGTTCCCTGGCGGGGACAGGGGCCGAGCAGTACTTC
TRBV6-6,NA,NA,TRBJ2-3,CASTAPTGDTQYF,TGTGCCAGCACGGCGCCGACCGGAGATACGCAGTATTTT
TRBV5-1,NA,TRBD2,TRBJ2-5,CASSATSGGETQYF,TGCGCCAGCAGCGCGACTAGCGGGGGAGAGACCCAGTACTTC
TRBV28,NA,NA,TRBJ2-3,CASSPRLAKSTDTQYF,TGTGCCAGCAGTCCTAGGTTAGCGAAAAGCACAGATACGCAGTATTTT
TRBV2,NA,NA,TRBJ2-7,CASSVHLTGSYEQYF,TGTGCCAGCAGTGTCCATTTGACGGGGTCCTACGAGCAGTACTTC
TRBV5-4,NA,TRBD1,TRBJ2-4,CASSLAKPGQSRGNIQYF,TGTGCCAGCAGCTTGGCGAAACCGGGACAGTCAAGGGGAAACATTCAGTACTTC